These 32 T cell receptor beta chains were sequenced from one sample in a study of PD-1 blockade in classical Hodgkin lymphoma. Sequenced by immunoSEQ multiplex PCR; TCRdb stores in-frame clones only, minus some. The data show fewer than 100,000 clones, around 90% seen once. Relapses following autologous stem cell transplantation were seen in all patients, with brentuximab vedotin exposure varying. The specimen was peripheral blood mononuclear cells (PBMCs), collected at baseline. All receptors derive from a human donor with classical Hodgkin lymphoma.

The V call is TRBV29-1, the J call TRBJ2-4, with TRBD2 identical over 7 bases. CDR1 and CDR2 from the germline V gene are SQVTM and ANQGSEA. The ends lost 4 bases at V and 8 bases at J; junction bases unmatched: 8. This CDR3 contains 13 residues. CDR3 DNA: TGCAGCGTTGGTTGGGGGGGAGGTGACATTCAGTACTTC. Amino acids: CSVGWGGGDIQYF. The variable domain in full, with the rest retrieved from reference TRBV29-1 and TRBJ2-4, is SAVISQKPSRDICQRGTSLTIQCQVDSQVTMMFWYRQQPGQSLTLIATANQGSEATYESGFVIDKFPISRPNLTFSTLTVSNMSPEDSSIYLCSVGWGGGDIQYFGAGTRLSVL.

The chain combines TRBV4-1 with TRBJ1-3, with D tentatively TRBD1 (5 bases). There are 15 residues in the CDR3. V lost 4 bases and J 0 bases, leaving 10 bases between the germline ends. Germline V gene lookup returns CDR1 MGHRA and CDR2 YSYEKL. In nucleotides, the CDR3 is TGCGCCAGCAGCCTCGAGGGGAGCTCTGGAAACACCATATATTTT. This encodes CASSLEGSSGNTIYF.

The chain joins TRBV2 to TRBJ1-4, with unresolved D. Trimming took 4 bases from V and 5 from J, leaving 5 bases between them. The CDR3 totals 12 residues. The germline V gene encodes CDR1 SNHLY and CDR2 FYNNEI. The CDR3 DNA reads TGTGCCAGCAGTGGCGACAATGAAAAACTGTTTTTT. The encoded protein is CASSGDNEKLFF.

This chain links TRBV18 with TRBJ2-1, with no clear D. V was shortened by 3 bases and J by 5 bases, with 5 bases between the two germline ends. The length of the CDR3 is 12 residues. CDR1 KGHSH and CDR2 LQKENI come from the germline V gene. The CDR3 here is CASSPADNEQFF. The CDR3 coding sequence is TGTGCCAGCTCACCCGCGGACAATGAGCAGTTCTTC.

This clone was detected a few times. The rearrangement links TRBV7-3 to TRBJ2-7, with D possibly TRBD2 on 6 matching bases. V was pared by 2 bases and J by 7 bases, with 12 bases between. Germline lookup yields CDR1 SGHTA and CDR2 FQGTGA. The length of the CDR3 is 13 residues. The CDR3 loop reads CASSLGSGGEQYF. CDR3 nucleotide sequence: TGTGCCAGCAGCTTAGGTAGCGGCGGGGAGCAGTACTTC.

This chain uses TRBV7-9 with TRBJ2-3, with TRBD2 matching over 9 bases. The germline V gene encodes CDR1 SEHNR and CDR2 FQNEAQ (reference sequence). V lost 0 bases, J lost 2 bases, and 6 bases stayed unmatched. The CDR3 has 17 residues. The CDR3 DNA sequence: TGTGCCAGCAGCTTAGCTGCGGGAGGGTCCTTCACAGATACGCAGTATTTT. It yields the protein CASSLAAGGSFTDTQYF.

The rearrangement joins TRBV6-1 to TRBJ1-2; D call uncertain. The CDR3 is made up of 13 amino acids. Germline CDR1 reads MNHNS; CDR2 reads SASEGT. Trimming shortened V by 6 bases and J by 8 bases, and 16 bases separated the two germline ends. The CDR3 bases are TGTGCCAGCAGGCACCCCGGAAGCCCAGGCTACACCTTC. This translates into CASRHPGSPGYTF.

J is TRBJ2-7 and V is TRBV28; unclear D gene. CDR3 size: 14 residues. Germline loops: CDR1 MDHEN, CDR2 SYDVKM. The V gene lost 1 base and the J gene lost 2 bases, with 9 bases spanning the gap. CDR3 nucleotide sequence: TGTGCCAGCAGTTTATTACCAACTCCCTACGAGCAGTACTTC. Amino acids: CASSLLPTPYEQYF.

This clone came up a few times. V is TRBV10-1 and J is TRBJ1-1; no clear D. The germline CDR1 and CDR2 sequences are WNHNN and SYGVQD (reference sequence). The ends were cut back, 11 bases at V and 1 base at J, with 14 bases in the middle. The CDR3 has 13 amino acids. CDR3 bases: TGCGCCTCAGCGGCGAGCGAGAACACTGAAGCTTTCTTT. As protein: CASAASENTEAFF.

The chain links TRBV6-6 to TRBJ1-1; 9 bases map to TRBD1. Trimming cost V 6 bases and J 2 bases; bases outside gene matches: 4. This CDR3 has 14 amino acids. Per germline, CDR1 MNHNY and CDR2 SVGAGI (reference sequence). The CDR3 sequence is CASSPGQGNTEAFF. For the CDR3, the DNA is TGTGCCAGCAGCCCGGGACAGGGAAACACTGAAGCTTTCTTT.

The V and J genes are TRBV2 and TRBJ1-2, with D perhaps TRBD1 (6 bases). The CDR3 sequence is 14 residues long. Looked up from germline, CDR1 is SNHLY and CDR2 is FYNNEI. Trimming stripped 8 bases from V and 2 bases from J, with 15 bases between. The CDR3 loop reads CASLGQGRNYGYTF. The CDR3 DNA reads as TGTGCCAGCCTAGGGCAGGGGAGGAACTATGGCTACACCTTC.

V is TRBV9 and J is TRBJ2-7; perhaps TRBD2 as D (5 bases). Germline V gene data show CDR1 as SGDLS and CDR2 as YYNGEE. V gave up 0 bases and J gave up 6 bases, with 10 bases separating them. The CDR3 loop spans 13 amino acids. Here the CDR3 DNA reads TGTGCCAGCAGCGTAGGTGGGAGTGCCGAGCAGTACTTC. It translates to CASSVGGSAEQYF.

The rearrangement joins TRBV7-6 to TRBJ2-5, with unresolved D. Germline V gene sequence: CDR1 SGHVS, CDR2 FNYEAQ. There are 12 residues in the CDR3. V lost 2 bases, J lost 5 bases, and 6 bases lay in between. This chain's CDR3 is CASSLKGETQYF. The CDR3 nucleotides read TGTGCCAGCAGCTTAAAAGGGGAGACCCAGTACTTC.

This rearrangement joins TRBV30 to TRBJ1-4; D perhaps matches TRBD1 (6 bases). From germline, CDR1 is GTSNPN and CDR2 SVGIG (reference sequence). CDR3 size: 14 residues. The V end lost 1 base, the J end lost 6 bases, and 12 bases lay between the germline ends. DNA for the CDR3: TGTGCCTGGAGTGAGGGACAAGCATATGAAAAACTGTTTTTT. It encodes CAWSEGQAYEKLFF.

CDR3 coding DNA: TGTGCCAGCAGCTTCGACAGGGGGGCCGGGGAGCTGTTTTTT. Its protein product is CASSFDRGAGELFF. The chain has TRBV5-4 and TRBJ2-2; 9 bases are shared with TRBD1. V lost 2 bases, J lost 6 bases, and 2 bases stayed unmatched. Looked up from germline, CDR1 is SGHNT and CDR2 is YYREEE (reference sequence). The CDR3 length is 14 residues. The full variable domain, its missing parts supplied by reference TRBV5-4 and TRBJ2-2, is ETGVTQSPTHLIKTRGQQVTLRCSSQSGHNTVSWYQQALGQGPQFIFQYYREEENGRGNFPPRFSGLQFPNYSSELNVNALELDDSALYLCASSFDRGAGELFFGEGSRLTVL.

V and J are TRBV5-1 and TRBJ2-1; no firm D call. CDR3 length: 15 amino acids. Germline CDR1 and CDR2: SGHRS and YFSETQ. The V and J ends lost 9 bases and 6 bases respectively, with 22 bases between them. The CDR3, as DNA: TGCGCCACTAACATCGGCGGAGCAAAAGGCAATGAGCAGTTCTTC. Protein: CATNIGGAKGNEQFF.

The V and J genes are TRBV10-2 and TRBJ2-1; 8 bases are shared with TRBD1. This CDR3 comprises 13 residues. V lost 8 bases, J lost 8 bases, and 8 bases stayed unmatched. In germline, CDR1 is WSHSY, CDR2 SAAADI. The CDR3 nucleotides read TGCGCCAGCGGAGACGGGACAGGATATGAGCAGTTCTTC. This codes for CASGDGTGYEQFF.

This chain uses TRBV5-1 with TRBJ2-7, with a possible D match to TRBD2 (5 bases). CDR1 is SGHRS, CDR2 YFSETQ, per germline. The V and J ends lost 0 bases and 7 bases respectively, with 17 bases between them. The CDR3 loop spans 15 amino acids. The CDR3 region is CASSLVAASSAEQYF. CDR3 coding DNA: TGCGCCAGCAGCTTGGTTGCGGCTAGCTCCGCAGAGCAGTACTTC.

The CDR3 DNA is TGCGCCAGCAGCACACAGAGGGATAGGGGCACAGATACGCAGTATTTT. Translated: CASSTQRDRGTDTQYF. The chain carries TRBV5-1 and TRBJ2-3; D is possibly TRBD2 (5 bases). The CDR3 consists of 16 residues. Germline V CDR1 and CDR2: SGHRS, YFSETQ. Trimming took off 4 bases at V and 1 base at J, with 16 bases between the two ends.

The V gene is TRBV6-6, the J gene TRBJ2-1, with 13 bases identical to TRBD2. Germline-derived CDR1 and CDR2 are MNHNY and SVGAGI (reference sequence). CDR3 length: 16 residues. Losses at the gene ends were 6 bases for V and 6 bases for J; bases not matched to a gene: 8. Here the CDR3 DNA reads TGTGCCAGCAGATTGGGACTAGCGGGACTCAGCAATGAGCAGTTCTTC. Translating gives CASRLGLAGLSNEQFF.

This chain uses TRBV6-6 with TRBJ2-7; D unresolved. In germline, CDR1 is MNHNY, CDR2 SVGAGI (reference sequence). The CDR3 sequence is 16 residues long. The V end lost 0 bases, the J end lost 4 bases, and 16 bases lay between the germline ends. CDR3 region: CASSYSTLGWAYEQYF. In nucleotides, the CDR3 is TGTGCCAGCAGTTACTCGACTTTGGGTTGGGCATACGAGCAGTACTTC.

The V call is TRBV10-3, the J call TRBJ1-1; possible D gene TRBD1, 6 bases. This CDR3 has 13 amino acids. Germline loops: CDR1 ENHRY, CDR2 SYGVKD. The V end lost 4 bases, the J end lost 6 bases, and 12 bases lay between the germline ends. Written as DNA, the CDR3 is TGTGCCATCAGTGGTTCAGGGGCTGCTGAAGCTTTCTTT. Its protein product is CAISGSGAAEAFF.

This rearrangement joins TRBV7-3 to TRBJ1-3; 7 bases line up with TRBD1. Per germline, CDR1 SGHTA and CDR2 FQGTGA. CDR3 length equals 18 residues. V shed 1 base and J 1 base; nucleotides not matched to a gene: 10. The CDR3 region is CASSLSPPGGHSGNTIYF. The CDR3 DNA reads TGTGCCAGCAGCTTAAGTCCGCCAGGGGGGCATTCTGGAAACACCATATATTTT. Full variable domain (missing parts from reference TRBV7-3 and TRBJ1-3): GAGVSQTPSNKVTEKGKYVELRCDPISGHTALYWYRQSLGQGPEFLIYFQGTGAADDSGLPNDRFFAVRPEGSVSTLKIQRTERGDSAVYLCASSLSPPGGHSGNTIYFGEGSWLTVV.

The V and J genes are TRBV6-5 and TRBJ2-3; D is unclear. Germline lookup yields CDR1 MNHEY and CDR2 SVGAGI. Trimming took 6 bases from V and 1 from J, leaving 14 bases between them. The CDR3 runs to 15 residues. The CDR3 nucleotides are TGTGCCAGCAGAAGACCTGCGGCGGGCACAGATACGCAGTATTTT. Translation gives CASRRPAAGTDTQYF.

In the case of this clone: This sample also contains other DNA sequences that code for the same CDR3. J is TRBJ2-3 and V is TRBV30; D is possibly TRBD1 or TRBD2 (5 bases each). Trimming took 0 bases from V and 2 from J, leaving 12 bases between them. This CDR3 has 15 amino acids. Germline CDR1 reads GTSNPN; CDR2 reads SVGIG (reference sequence). CDR3 loop: CAWSVFVGDTDTQYF. In nucleotides, the CDR3 is TGTGCCTGGAGTGTGTTCGTGGGGGACACAGATACGCAGTATTTT.

This sequence joins TRBV13 and TRBJ2-7; 10 bases align to TRBD2. The J segment lost 2 bases and the V segment lost 3 bases, leaving 7 bases of the junction unmatched. The CDR3 runs 16 residues. Germline values: CDR1 PRHDT, CDR2 FYEKMQ (reference sequence). The CDR3 reads CASSFGGAGGPYEQYF. CDR3 coding DNA: TGTGCCAGCAGCTTCGGGGGAGCGGGAGGGCCCTACGAGCAGTACTTC.

This chain links TRBV30 with TRBJ2-7; tentatively, D is TRBD1 (5 bases). This CDR3 is built from 15 residues. Deletions cut 0 bases from V and 2 bases from J, with 14 bases between. CDR1 GTSNPN and CDR2 SVGIG come from the germline V gene (reference sequence). In DNA, the CDR3 is TGTGCCTGGAGTGTTGTTCGTGACAGCACCTACGAGCAGTACTTC. Amino acids: CAWSVVRDSTYEQYF.

This chain joins TRBV6-1 and TRBJ2-1; D is ambiguous. This CDR3 spans 13 amino acids. V lost 9 bases to trimming and J lost 5 bases, with 14 bases between them. The germline V gene encodes CDR1 MNHNS and CDR2 SASEGT. CDR3 sequence (DNA): TGTGCCAGTCTATCGACAATCCACAATGAGCAGTTCTTC. It translates to CASLSTIHNEQFF.

This rearrangement joins TRBV5-4 to TRBJ2-5; the D is unclear. The ends were cut back, 1 base at V and 3 bases at J, with 7 bases in the middle. The germline gives CDR1 SGHNT, CDR2 YYREEE (reference sequence). The CDR3 loop spans 13 amino acids. CDR3 amino acids: CASSLMVEETQYF. The CDR3 nucleotides read TGTGCCAGCAGCTTGATGGTAGAAGAGACCCAGTACTTC.

Only one count was recorded for this clone. The rearrangement joins TRBV7-2 to TRBJ1-5, with D perhaps matching TRBD1 (6 bases). Trimming shortened V by 5 bases and J by 3 bases, and 11 bases separated the two germline ends. The CDR3 is 14 residues long. Per the germline V gene, CDR1 is SGHTA and CDR2 is FQGNSA. The chain's CDR3 is CASSQDRLNQPQHF. CDR3 DNA: TGTGCCAGCAGCCAAGACAGGCTCAATCAGCCCCAGCATTTT.

The chain has TRBV10-3 and TRBJ2-5, with D possibly matching TRBD2 (6 bases). This CDR3 is 14 amino acids long. Germline CDR1 ENHRY, CDR2 SYGVKD. V lost 8 bases and J 2 bases, leaving 15 bases between the germline ends. The CDR3 here is CAIRGTVKQETQYF. Here the CDR3 DNA reads TGTGCCATCCGGGGGACTGTTAAGCAAGAGACCCAGTACTTC.

The chain has TRBV10-3 and TRBJ2-7; 9 positions match TRBD2. The V and J ends lost 3 bases and 3 bases, in that order; junction bases with no gene match: 9. There are 16 residues in the CDR3. Germline V gives CDR1 ENHRY, CDR2 SYGVKD. This chain's CDR3 is CAISERRLAGIYEQYF. The CDR3 DNA sequence: TGTGCCATCAGTGAACGGAGGCTAGCGGGGATCTACGAGCAGTACTTC.